This paragraph reports one TCR beta chain. Only in-frame clones appear in the TCRdb table, and some are missing; sequencing was by immunoSEQ multiplex PCR. This table holds roughly 6,600 clones, approximately 83% found once. The data were taken from a study of T cell repertoires in ileal Crohn's disease. Study details: At surgery, under 40% of patients smoked, with median disease duration roughly 7.7 years.

Time point indicated: inflamed ileum from the surgical specimen. V trimming: 2 bases; J trimming: 6 bases; junction bases outside the gene matches: 2. The CDR3 contains 15 residues. CDR1 is MRHNA and CDR2 is SNTAGT in the germline V gene. V usage is TRBV6-4 and J usage is TRBJ2-1; 12 nucleotides line up with TRBD2. The receptor's source is an adult with Crohn's disease. The material sequenced was ileal tissue. The CDR3 nucleotides read TGTGCCAGCAGTGACACTAGCGGGGGGTCCAATGAGCAGTTCTTC. It encodes CASSDTSGGSNEQFF.